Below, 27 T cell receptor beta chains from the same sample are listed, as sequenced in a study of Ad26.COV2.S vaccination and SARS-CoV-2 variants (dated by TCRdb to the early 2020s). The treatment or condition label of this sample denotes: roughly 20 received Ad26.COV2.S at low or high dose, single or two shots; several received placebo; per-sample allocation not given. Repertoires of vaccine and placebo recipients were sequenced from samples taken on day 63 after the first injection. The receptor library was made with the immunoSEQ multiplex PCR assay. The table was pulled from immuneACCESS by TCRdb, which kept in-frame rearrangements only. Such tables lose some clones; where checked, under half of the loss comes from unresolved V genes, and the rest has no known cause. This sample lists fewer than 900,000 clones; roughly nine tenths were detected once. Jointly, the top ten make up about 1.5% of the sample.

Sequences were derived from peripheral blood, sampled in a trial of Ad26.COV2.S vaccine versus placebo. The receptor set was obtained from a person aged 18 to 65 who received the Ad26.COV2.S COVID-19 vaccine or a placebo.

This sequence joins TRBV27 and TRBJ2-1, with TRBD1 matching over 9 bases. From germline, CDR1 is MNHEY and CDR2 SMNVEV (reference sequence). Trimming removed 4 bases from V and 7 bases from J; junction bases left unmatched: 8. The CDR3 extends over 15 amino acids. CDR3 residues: CASSSPGTGMNEQFF. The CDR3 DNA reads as TGTGCCAGCAGTTCACCCGGGACAGGGATGAATGAGCAGTTCTTC.

The DNA of the CDR3 is TGTGCCAGCAGCTCACCCCAGGGGGCTTGGGAGAGTGAGCAGTTCTTC. Protein sequence: CASSSPQGAWESEQFF. The chain carries TRBV7-6 and TRBJ2-1, with 8 bases identical to TRBD1. Germline V CDR1 and CDR2: SGHVS, FNYEAQ. The CDR3 is made up of 16 amino acids. V lost 4 bases and J lost 9; bases outside the gene matches: 14. The full variable domain, in which reference TRBV7-6 and TRBJ2-1 provide the parts outside the CDR3, is GAGVSQSPRYKVTKRGQDVALRCDPISGHVSLYWYRQALGQGPEFLTYFNYEAQQDKSGLPNDRFSAERPEGSISTLTIQRTEQRDSAMYRCASSSPQGAWESEQFFGPGTRLTVL.

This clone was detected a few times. The CDR3 spells CASSRNTREGGYTF. DNA for the CDR3: TGTGCCAGCAGCAGGAACACCCGGGAAGGTGGCTACACCTTC. The chain carries TRBV6-2 or TRBV6-3 and TRBJ1-2, with no clear D. Germline CDR1 reads MNHEY; CDR2 reads SVGEGT. The germline V and J ends were trimmed by 6 bases and 7 bases, with 18 bases remaining between them. The CDR3 runs to 14 residues.

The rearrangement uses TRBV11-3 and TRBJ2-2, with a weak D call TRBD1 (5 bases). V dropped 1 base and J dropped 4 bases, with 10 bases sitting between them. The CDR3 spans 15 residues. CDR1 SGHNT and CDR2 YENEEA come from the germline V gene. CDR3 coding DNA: TGTGCCAGCAGCTTAGGGGGCCCCAGCACCGGGGAGCTGTTTTTT. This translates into CASSLGGPSTGELFF.

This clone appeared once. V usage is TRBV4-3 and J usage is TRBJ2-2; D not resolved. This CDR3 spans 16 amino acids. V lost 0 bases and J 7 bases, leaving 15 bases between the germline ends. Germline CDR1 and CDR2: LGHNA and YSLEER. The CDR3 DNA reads TGCGCCAGCAGCCAAGATGGGGTAGGGATTGACGGGGAGCTGTTTTTT. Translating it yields CASSQDGVGIDGELFF.

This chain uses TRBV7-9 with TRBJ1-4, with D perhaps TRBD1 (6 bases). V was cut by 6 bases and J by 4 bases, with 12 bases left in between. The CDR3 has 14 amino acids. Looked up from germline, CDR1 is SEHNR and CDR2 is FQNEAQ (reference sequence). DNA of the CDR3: TGTGCCAGCAGTCGCCAGGGGCTTAATGAAAAACTGTTTTTT. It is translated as CASSRQGLNEKLFF. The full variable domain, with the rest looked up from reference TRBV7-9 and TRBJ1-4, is DTGVSQNPRHKITKRGQNVTFRCDPISEHNRLYWYRQTLGQGPEFLTYFQNEAQLEKSRLLSDRFSAERPKGSFSTLEIQRTEQGDSAMYLCASSRQGLNEKLFFGSGTQLSVL.

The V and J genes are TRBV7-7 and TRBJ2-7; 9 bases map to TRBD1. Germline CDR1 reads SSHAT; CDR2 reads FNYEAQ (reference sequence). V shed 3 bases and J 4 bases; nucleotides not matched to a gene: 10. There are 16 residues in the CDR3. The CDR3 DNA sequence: TGTGCCAGCAGCTTGCCGGACAGGGGCTGTTCGTACGAGCAGTACTTC. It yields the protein CASSLPDRGCSYEQYF.

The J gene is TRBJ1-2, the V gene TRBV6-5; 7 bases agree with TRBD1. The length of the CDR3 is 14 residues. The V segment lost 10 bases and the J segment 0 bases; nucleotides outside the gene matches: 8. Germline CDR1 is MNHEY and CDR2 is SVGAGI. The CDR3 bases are TGTGCCACCGTTCGACAGGGAGCTAACTATGGCTACACCTTC. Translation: CATVRQGANYGYTF.

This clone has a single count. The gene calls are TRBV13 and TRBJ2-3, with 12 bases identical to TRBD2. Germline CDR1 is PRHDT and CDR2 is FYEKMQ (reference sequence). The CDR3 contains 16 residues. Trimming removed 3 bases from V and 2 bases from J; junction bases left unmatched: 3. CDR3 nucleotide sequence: TGTGCCAGCAGCTTCCGACTAGCGGGGGACACAGATACGCAGTATTTT. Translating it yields CASSFRLAGDTDTQYF. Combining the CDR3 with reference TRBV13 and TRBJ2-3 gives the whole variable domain AAGVIQSPRHLIKEKRETATLKCYPIPRHDTVYWYQQGPGQDPQFLISFYEKMQSDKGSIPDRFSAQQFSDYHSELNMSSLELGDSALYFCASSFRLAGDTDTQYFGPGTRLTVL.

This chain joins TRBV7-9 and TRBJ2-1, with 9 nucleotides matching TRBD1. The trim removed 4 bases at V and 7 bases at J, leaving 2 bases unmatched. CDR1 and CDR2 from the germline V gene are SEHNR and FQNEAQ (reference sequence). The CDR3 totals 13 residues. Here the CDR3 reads CASSWTGVNEQFF. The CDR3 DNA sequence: TGTGCCAGCAGCTGGACAGGGGTTAATGAGCAGTTCTTC.

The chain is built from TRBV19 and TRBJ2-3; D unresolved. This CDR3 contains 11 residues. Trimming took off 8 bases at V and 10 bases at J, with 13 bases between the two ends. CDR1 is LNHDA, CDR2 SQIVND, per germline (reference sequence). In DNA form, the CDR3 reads TGTGCCAGTGAGAACTGGGCCGCGCAGTATTTT. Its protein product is CASENWAAQYF.

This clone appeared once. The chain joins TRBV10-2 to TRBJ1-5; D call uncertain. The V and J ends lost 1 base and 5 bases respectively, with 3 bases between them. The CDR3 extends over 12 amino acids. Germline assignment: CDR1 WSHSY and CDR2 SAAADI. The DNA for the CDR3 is TGCGCCAGCAGTGAGTTTTATCAGCCCCAGCATTTT. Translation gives CASSEFYQPQHF.

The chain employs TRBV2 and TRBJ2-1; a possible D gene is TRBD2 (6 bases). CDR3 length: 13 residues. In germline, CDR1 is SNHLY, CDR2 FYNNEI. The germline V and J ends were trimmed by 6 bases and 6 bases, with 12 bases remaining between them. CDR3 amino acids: CASRGVGGNEQFF. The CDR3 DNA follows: TGTGCCAGCAGGGGCGTGGGGGGCAATGAGCAGTTCTTC.

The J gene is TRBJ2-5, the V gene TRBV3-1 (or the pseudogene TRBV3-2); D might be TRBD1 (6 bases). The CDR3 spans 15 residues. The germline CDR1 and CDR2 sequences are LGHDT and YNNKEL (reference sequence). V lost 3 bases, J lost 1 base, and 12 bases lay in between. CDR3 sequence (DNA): TGTGCCAGCAGCCAGCCCACAGGGACCCAAGAGACCCAGTACTTC. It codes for CASSQPTGTQETQYF.

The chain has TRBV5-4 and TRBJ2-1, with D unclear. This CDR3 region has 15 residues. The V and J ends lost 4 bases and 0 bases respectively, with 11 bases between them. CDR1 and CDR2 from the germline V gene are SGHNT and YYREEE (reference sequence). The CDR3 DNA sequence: TGTGCCAGCAGCATAGACTCGCACTCCTACAATGAGCAGTTCTTC. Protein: CASSIDSHSYNEQFF.

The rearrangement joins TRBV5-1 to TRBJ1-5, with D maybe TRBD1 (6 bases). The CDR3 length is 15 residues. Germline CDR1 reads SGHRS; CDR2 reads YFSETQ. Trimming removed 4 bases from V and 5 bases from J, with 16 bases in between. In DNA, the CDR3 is TGCGCCAGCAGCCCGGACAGTGGTGTGTATCAGCCCCAGCATTTT. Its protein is CASSPDSGVYQPQHF.

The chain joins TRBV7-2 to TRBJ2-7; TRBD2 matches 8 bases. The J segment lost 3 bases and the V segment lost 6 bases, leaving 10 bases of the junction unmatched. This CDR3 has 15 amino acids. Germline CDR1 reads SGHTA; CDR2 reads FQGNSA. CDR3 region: CASRAGGASFYEQYF. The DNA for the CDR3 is TGTGCCAGCAGGGCCGGGGGGGCCTCCTTCTACGAGCAGTACTTC.

This CDR3 is CATSAVMGTQYF. CDR3 DNA sequence: TGTGCCACCAGTGCTGTGATGGGTACGCAGTATTTT. The J gene is TRBJ2-3, the V gene TRBV24-1, with unresolved D. CDR1 KGHDR and CDR2 SFDVKD come from the germline V gene. The CDR3 sequence is 12 residues long. The V gene lost 5 bases and the J gene lost 8 bases, with 10 bases spanning the gap.

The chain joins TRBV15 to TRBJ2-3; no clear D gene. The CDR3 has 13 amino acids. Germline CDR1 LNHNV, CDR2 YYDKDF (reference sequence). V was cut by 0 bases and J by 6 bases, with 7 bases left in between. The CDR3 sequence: CATSRDLGDTQYF. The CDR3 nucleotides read TGTGCCACCAGCAGAGATTTGGGTGATACGCAGTATTTT.

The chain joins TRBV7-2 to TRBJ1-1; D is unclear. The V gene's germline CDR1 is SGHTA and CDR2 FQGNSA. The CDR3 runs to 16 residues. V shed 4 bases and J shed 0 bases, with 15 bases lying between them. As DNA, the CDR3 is TGTGCCAGCAGCTACTTTATGGGGAGCATGAACACTGAAGCTTTCTTT. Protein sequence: CASSYFMGSMNTEAFF.

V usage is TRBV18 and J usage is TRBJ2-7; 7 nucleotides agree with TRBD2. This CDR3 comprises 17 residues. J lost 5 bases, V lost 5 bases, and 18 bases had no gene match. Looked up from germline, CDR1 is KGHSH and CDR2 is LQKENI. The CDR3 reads CASSSRGLRETIHEQYF. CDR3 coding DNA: TGTGCCAGCTCAAGCCGCGGGTTGCGGGAGACCATCCACGAGCAGTACTTC.

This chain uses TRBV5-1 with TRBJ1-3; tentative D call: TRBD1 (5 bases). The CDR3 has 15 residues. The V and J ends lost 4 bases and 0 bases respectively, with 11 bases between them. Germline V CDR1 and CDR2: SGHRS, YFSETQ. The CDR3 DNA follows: TGCGCCAGCAGCCGCGACAGCAACTCTGGAAACACCATATATTTT. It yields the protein CASSRDSNSGNTIYF.

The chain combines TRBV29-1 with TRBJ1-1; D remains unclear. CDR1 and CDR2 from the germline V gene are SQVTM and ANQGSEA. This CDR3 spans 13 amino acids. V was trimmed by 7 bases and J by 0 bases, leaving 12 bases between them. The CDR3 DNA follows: TGCAGCGGTTACGTGTCCGTGAACACTGAAGCTTTCTTT. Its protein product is CSGYVSVNTEAFF.

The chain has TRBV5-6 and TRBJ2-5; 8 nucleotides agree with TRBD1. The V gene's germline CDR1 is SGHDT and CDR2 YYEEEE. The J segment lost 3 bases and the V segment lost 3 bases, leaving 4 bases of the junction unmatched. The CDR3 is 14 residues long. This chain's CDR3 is CASSSTGAEETQYF. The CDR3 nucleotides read TGTGCCAGCAGCTCGACAGGGGCTGAAGAGACCCAGTACTTC.

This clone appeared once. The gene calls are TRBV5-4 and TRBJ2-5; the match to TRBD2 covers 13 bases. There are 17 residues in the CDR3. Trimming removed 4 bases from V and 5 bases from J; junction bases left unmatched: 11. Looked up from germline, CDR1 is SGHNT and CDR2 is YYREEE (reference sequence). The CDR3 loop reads CASSHARTSGRAETQYF. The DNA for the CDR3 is TGTGCCAGCAGCCACGCCAGGACTAGCGGGAGAGCCGAGACCCAGTACTTC.

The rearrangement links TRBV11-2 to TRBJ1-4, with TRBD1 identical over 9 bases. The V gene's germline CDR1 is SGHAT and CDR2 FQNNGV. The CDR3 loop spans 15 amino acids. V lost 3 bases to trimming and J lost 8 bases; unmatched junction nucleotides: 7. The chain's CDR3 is CASSFSGTGNEKLFF. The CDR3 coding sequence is TGTGCCAGCAGCTTTTCCGGGACAGGGAACGAAAAACTGTTTTTT.

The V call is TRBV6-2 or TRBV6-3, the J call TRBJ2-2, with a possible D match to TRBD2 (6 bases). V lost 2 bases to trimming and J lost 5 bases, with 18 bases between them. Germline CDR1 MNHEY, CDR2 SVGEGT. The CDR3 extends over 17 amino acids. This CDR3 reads CASSYPNRDFTTGELFF. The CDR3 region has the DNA TGTGCCAGCAGTTACCCAAACCGGGACTTTACTACCGGGGAGCTGTTTTTT.